This T cell receptor (beta chain) is from a study of identical twins. The study, taken as a whole, reports: Insertion counts were lower in abundant cord blood beta clonotypes, a trend that memory repertoires did not show. Researchers reported excess low generation probability among twin-shared out-of-frame alpha sequences.

TCRdb recomputed calls from the 5' RACE reads with MiXCR, one row per CDR3 protein. The sample yields 1.5 million or so distinct CDR3 sequences, 25% to 35% seen once. With respect to this clonotype: The antigen remains unidentified.

The CDR3 covers 13 residues. Trimming cost V 6 bases and J 8 bases; bases outside gene matches: 7. Germline CDR1 LGHNT, CDR2 FRNRAP. Sample: cord blood. This sequence was found in a newborn girl in good health. The gene calls are TRBV12-5 and TRBJ1-2, with TRBD1 matching over 9 bases. CDR3 region: CASGGTGGLGYTF. The CDR3 nucleotides read TGTGCTAGTGGAGGAACAGGGGGCTTAGGCTACACCTTC.